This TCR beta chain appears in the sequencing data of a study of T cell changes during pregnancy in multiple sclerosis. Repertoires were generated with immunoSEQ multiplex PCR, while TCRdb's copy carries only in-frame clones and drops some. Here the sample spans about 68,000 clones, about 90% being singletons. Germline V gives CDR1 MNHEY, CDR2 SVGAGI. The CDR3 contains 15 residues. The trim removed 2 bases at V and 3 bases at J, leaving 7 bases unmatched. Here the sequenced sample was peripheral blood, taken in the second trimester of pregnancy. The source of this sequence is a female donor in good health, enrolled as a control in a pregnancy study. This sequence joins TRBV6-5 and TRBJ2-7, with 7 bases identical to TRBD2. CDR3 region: CASSYGGGSVYEQYF. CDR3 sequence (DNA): TGTGCCAGCAGTTACGGGGGGGGTTCCGTCTACGAGCAGTACTTC.